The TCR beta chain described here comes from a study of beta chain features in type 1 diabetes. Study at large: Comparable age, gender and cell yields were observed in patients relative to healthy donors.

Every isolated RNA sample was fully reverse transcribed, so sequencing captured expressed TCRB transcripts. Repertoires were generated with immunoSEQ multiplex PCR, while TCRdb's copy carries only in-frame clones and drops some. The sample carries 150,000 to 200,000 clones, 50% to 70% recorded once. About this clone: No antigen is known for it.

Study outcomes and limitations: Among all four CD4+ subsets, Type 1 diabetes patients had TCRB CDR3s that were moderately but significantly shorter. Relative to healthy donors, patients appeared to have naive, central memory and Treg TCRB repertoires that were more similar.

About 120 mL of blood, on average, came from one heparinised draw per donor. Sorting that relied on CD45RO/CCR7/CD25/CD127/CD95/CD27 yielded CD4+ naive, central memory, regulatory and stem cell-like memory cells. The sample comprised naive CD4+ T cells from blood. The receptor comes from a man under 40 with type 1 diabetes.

CDR3 nucleotides: TGTGCCTGCTGTCCGTGTGTATACAATGAGCAGTTCTTC. This encodes CACCPCVYNEQFF. The V and J genes are TRBV21-1 and TRBJ2-1. TRBV21-1 corresponds to a pseudogene. There are 13 residues in the CDR3.